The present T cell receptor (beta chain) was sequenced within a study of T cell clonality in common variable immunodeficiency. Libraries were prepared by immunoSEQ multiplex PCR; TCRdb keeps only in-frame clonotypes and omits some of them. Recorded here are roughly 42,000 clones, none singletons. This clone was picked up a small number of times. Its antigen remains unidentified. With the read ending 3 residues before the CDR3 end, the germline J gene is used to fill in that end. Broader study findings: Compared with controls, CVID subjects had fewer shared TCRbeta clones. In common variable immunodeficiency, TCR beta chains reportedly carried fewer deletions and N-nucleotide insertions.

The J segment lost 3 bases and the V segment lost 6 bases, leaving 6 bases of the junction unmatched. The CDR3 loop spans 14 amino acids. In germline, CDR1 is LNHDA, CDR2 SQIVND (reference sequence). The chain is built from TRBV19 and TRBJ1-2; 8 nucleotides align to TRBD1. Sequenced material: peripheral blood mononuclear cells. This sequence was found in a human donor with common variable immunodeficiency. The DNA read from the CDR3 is TGTGCCAGTAGCCGAACAGGGGGGGACTATGGC. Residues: CASSRTGGDYG. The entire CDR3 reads CASSRTGGDYGYTF. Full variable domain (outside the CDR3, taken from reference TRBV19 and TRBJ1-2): DGGITQSPKYLFRKEGQNVTLSCEQNLNHDAMYWYRQDPGQGLRLIYYSQIVNDFQKGDIAEGYSVSREKKESFPLTVTSAQKNPTAFYLCASSRTGGDYGYTFGSGTRLTVV.